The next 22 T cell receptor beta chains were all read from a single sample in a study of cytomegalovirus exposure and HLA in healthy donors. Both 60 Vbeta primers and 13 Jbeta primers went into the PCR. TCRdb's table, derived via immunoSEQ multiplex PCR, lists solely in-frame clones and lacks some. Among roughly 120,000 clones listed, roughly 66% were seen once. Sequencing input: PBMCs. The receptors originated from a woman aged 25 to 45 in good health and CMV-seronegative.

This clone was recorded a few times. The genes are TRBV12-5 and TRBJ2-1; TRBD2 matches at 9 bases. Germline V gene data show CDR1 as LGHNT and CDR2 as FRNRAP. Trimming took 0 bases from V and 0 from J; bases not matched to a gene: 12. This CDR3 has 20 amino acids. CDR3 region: CASGLVILGQRGASYNEQFF. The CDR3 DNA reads TGTGCTAGTGGTTTGGTAATCTTAGGACAGCGGGGGGCCTCCTACAATGAGCAGTTCTTC.

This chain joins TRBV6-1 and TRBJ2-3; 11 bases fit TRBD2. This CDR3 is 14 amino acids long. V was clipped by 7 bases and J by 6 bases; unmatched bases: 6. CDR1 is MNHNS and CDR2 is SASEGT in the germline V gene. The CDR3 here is CASITSGRGDTQYF. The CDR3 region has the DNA TGTGCCAGCATTACTAGCGGGAGAGGCGATACGCAGTATTTT.

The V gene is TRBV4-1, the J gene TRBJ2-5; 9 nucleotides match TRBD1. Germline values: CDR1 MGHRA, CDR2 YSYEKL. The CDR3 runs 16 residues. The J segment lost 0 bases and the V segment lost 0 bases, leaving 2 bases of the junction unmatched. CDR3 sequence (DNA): TGCGCCAGCAGCCAAGAGACAGGGGGGTACCAAGAGACCCAGTACTTC. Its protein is CASSQETGGYQETQYF.

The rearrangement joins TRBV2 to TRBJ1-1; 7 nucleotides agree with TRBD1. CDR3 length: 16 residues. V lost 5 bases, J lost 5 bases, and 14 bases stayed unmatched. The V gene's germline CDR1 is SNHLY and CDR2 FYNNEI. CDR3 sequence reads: CASSLRLRQGITEAFF. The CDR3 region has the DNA TGTGCCAGCAGTCTTCGATTAAGACAGGGTATAACTGAAGCTTTCTTT.

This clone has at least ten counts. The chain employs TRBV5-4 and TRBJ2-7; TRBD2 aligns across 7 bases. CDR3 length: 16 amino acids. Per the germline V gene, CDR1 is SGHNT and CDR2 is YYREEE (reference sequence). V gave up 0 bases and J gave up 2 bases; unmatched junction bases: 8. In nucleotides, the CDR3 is TGTGCCAGCAGCTTGGGCTCTAGCGGCTCGACCTACGAGCAGTACTTC. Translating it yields CASSLGSSGSTYEQYF. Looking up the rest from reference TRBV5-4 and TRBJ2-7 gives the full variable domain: ETGVTQSPTHLIKTRGQQVTLRCSSQSGHNTVSWYQQALGQGPQFIFQYYREEENGRGNFPPRFSGLQFPNYSSELNVNALELDDSALYLCASSLGSSGSTYEQYFGPGTRLTVT.

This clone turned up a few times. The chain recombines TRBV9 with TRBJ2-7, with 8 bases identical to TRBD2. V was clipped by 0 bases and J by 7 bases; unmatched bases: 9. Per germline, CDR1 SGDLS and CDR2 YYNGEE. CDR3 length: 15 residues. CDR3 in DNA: TGTGCCAGCAGCGTAGGAGCGGGAGAGGGAGGGGAGCAGTACTTC. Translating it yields CASSVGAGEGGEQYF.

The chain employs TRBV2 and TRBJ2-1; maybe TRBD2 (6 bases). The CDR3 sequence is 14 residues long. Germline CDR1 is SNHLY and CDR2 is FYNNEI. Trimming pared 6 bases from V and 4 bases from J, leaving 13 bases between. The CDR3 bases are TGTGCCAGCAGGACCGGACTACTGTACAATGAGCAGTTCTTC. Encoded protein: CASRTGLLYNEQFF.

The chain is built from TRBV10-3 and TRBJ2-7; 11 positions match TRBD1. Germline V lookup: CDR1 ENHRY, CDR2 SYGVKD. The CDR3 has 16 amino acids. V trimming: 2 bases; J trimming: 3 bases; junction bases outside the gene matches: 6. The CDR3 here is CAISEGPGQGVYEQYF. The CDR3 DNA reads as TGTGCCATCAGTGAGGGACCGGGACAGGGGGTCTACGAGCAGTACTTC.

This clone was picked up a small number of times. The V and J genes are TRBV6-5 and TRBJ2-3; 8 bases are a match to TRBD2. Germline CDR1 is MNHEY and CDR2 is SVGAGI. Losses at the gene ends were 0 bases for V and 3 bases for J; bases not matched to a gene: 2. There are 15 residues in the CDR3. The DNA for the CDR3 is TGTGCCAGCAGTTACTCGGGCGGGAGGACAGATACGCAGTATTTT. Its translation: CASSYSGGRTDTQYF.

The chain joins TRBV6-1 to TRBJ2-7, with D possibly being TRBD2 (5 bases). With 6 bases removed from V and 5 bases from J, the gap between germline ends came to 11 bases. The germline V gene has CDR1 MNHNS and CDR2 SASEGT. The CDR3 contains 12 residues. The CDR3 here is CASSGNKDEQYF. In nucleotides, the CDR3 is TGTGCCAGCAGCGGGAATAAGGACGAGCAGTACTTC.

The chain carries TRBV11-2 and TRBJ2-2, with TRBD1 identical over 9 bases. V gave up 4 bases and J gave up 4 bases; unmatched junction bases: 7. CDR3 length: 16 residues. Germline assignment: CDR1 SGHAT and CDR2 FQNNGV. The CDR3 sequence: CASSSRDRERTGELFF. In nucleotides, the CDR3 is TGTGCCAGCAGCTCCCGGGACAGGGAGCGCACCGGGGAGCTGTTTTTT.

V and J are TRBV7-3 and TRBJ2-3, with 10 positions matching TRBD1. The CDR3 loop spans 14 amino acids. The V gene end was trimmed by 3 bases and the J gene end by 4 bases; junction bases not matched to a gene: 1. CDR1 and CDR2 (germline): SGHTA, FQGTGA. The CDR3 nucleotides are TGTGCCAGCAGCTTCGGACAGGGGGCAGATACGCAGTATTTT. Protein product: CASSFGQGADTQYF.

This chain's CDR3 is CASGLIGGWAQYF. In nucleotides, the CDR3 is TGTGCCAGCGGGCTCATTGGAGGTTGGGCGCAGTATTTT. The chain has TRBV2 and TRBJ2-3, with a weak D call TRBD2 (5 bases). CDR3 length equals 13 residues. Trimming left V 8 bases short and J 10 bases short, with 19 bases between. Germline V lookup: CDR1 SNHLY, CDR2 FYNNEI.

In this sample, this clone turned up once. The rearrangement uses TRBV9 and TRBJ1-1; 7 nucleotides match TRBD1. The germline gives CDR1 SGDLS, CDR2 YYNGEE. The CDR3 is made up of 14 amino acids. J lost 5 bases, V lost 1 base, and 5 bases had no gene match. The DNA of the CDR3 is TGTGCCAGCAGCGTACAAGGGGGCGTGACTGAAGCTTTCTTT. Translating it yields CASSVQGGVTEAFF.

The CDR3 is CASSTRLIYEQYF. In DNA form, the CDR3 reads TGTGCCAGTAGTACGCGACTGATCTACGAGCAGTACTTC. The chain has TRBV19 and TRBJ2-7, with D unclear. The CDR3 totals 13 residues. Trimming shortened V by 4 bases and J by 3 bases, and 10 bases separated the two germline ends. Germline V gene sequence: CDR1 LNHDA, CDR2 SQIVND (reference sequence).

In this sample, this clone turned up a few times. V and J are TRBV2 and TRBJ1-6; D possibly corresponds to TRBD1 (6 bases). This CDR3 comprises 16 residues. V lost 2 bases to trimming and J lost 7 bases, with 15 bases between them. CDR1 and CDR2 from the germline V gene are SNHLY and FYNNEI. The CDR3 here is CASSEMGAGVNSPLHF. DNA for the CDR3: TGTGCCAGCAGTGAAATGGGGGCCGGGGTAAATTCACCCCTCCACTTT.

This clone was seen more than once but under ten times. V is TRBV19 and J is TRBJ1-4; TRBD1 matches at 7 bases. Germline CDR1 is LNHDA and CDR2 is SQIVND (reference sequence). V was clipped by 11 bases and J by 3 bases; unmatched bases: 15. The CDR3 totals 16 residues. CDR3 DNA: TGTGCCCGCCACCCCAGACAGGGCGGACCTAATGAAAAACTGTTTTTT. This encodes CARHPRQGGPNEKLFF. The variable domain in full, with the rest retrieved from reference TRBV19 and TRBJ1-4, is DGGITQSPKYLFRKEGQNVTLSCEQNLNHDAMYWYRQDPGQGLRLIYYSQIVNDFQKGDIAEGYSVSREKKESFPLTVTSAQKNPTAFYLCARHPRQGGPNEKLFFGSGTQLSVL.

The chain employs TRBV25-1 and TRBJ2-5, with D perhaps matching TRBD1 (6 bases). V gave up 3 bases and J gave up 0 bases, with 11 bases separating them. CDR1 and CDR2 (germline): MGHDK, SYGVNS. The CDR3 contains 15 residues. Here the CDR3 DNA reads TGTGCCAGCAGTGAGTACTACAGGGACCAAGAGACCCAGTACTTC. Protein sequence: CASSEYYRDQETQYF.

In DNA form, the CDR3 reads TGTGCCAGCACCCGGGGGCTAGCGGGTCTCTACGAGCAGTACTTC. As protein: CASTRGLAGLYEQYF. The chain links TRBV28 to TRBJ2-7; TRBD2 aligns across 8 bases. CDR3 length: 15 residues. The V gene's germline CDR1 is MDHEN and CDR2 SYDVKM. V dropped 7 bases and J dropped 3; count of bases not matched to a gene: 11.

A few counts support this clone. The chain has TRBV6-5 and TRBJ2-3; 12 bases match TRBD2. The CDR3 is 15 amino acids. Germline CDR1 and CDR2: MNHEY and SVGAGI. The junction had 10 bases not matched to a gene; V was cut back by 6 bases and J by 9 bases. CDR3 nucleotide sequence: TGTGCCAGCAGGAATCTAGCGGGAGGGCCGGAAACGCAGTATTTT. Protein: CASRNLAGGPETQYF.

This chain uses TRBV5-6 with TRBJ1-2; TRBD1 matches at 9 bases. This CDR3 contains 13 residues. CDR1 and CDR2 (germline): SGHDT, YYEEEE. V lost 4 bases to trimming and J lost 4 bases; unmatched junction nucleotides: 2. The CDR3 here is CASSEDRGYGYTF. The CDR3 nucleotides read TGTGCCAGCAGCGAGGACAGGGGCTATGGCTACACCTTC.

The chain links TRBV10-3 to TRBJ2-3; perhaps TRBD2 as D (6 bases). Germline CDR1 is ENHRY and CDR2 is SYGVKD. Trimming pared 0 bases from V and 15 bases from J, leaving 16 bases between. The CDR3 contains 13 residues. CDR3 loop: CAISESMPGLPYF. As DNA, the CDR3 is TGTGCCATCAGTGAGTCGATGCCGGGACTTCCATATTTT.